What follows is one T cell receptor (beta chain) and its context. As yet, its antigen is unknown. Sequenced by immunoSEQ multiplex PCR; TCRdb stores in-frame clones only, minus some. The table has approximately 74,000 clones, around 90% seen once. Pooling of second doses given at about 4 or about 12 weeks was done. The data derive from a study of T cell responses to AZD1222 COVID-19 vaccine. Study findings and constraints: It was only a handful of AZD1222 recipients who were seropositive at baseline. Donors, mostly white British, included more females; clonal diversity was possibly underestimated. A rise in Spike-specific TCR breadth and depth followed two AZD1222 doses.

Germline CDR1 and CDR2: ENHRY and SYGVKD. V lost 4 bases, J lost 12 bases, and 22 bases lay in between. CDR3 length equals 15 residues. This specimen was peripheral blood, taken 28 days after the second AZD1222 dose. This TCR came from an adult who received the AZD1222 COVID-19 vaccine. The V gene is TRBV10-3, the J gene TRBJ2-1; possible D gene TRBD2, 5 bases. This CDR3 is CAISADGDRVVGQFF. Here the CDR3 DNA reads TGTGCCATCAGTGCAGACGGGGATAGGGTCGTTGGGCAGTTCTTC.